The 13 T cell receptor beta chains given below trace back to one sample, sequenced in a study of control samples from healthy donors and cancer patients. The method was immunoSEQ multiplex PCR; TCRdb's version includes in-frame clones alone and lacks a portion of them. The sample data list about 210,000 clones. Material: blood. These receptor sequences come from a woman in her 30s in good health.

The chain couples TRBV10-3 to TRBJ1-1; no clear D. With 2 bases removed from V and 1 base from J, the gap between germline ends came to 11 bases. The CDR3 runs 15 residues. The germline CDR1 and CDR2 sequences are ENHRY and SYGVKD. The CDR3 loop is CAISETLIENTEAFF. The CDR3 DNA follows: TGTGCCATCAGTGAGACGCTGATCGAGAACACTGAAGCTTTCTTT.

This chain links TRBV10-1 with TRBJ1-5; D uncertain. V was cut by 7 bases and J by 0 bases, with 16 bases left in between. This CDR3 has 16 amino acids. Germline values: CDR1 WNHNN, CDR2 SYGVQD (reference sequence). The CDR3 loop is CASKHRVPFSNQPQHF. The CDR3 region has the DNA TGCGCCAGCAAACACCGGGTGCCCTTTAGCAATCAGCCCCAGCATTTT.

V and J are TRBV3-1 (or the pseudogene TRBV3-2) and TRBJ2-1; 7 positions match TRBD2. The germline CDR1 and CDR2 sequences are LGHDT and YNNKEL (reference sequence). V gave up 4 bases and J gave up 9 bases; unmatched junction bases: 9. This CDR3 contains 14 residues. The CDR3 region is CASSRLSGKGEQFF. CDR3 in DNA: TGTGCCAGCAGCCGACTGAGCGGGAAAGGTGAGCAGTTCTTC.

The chain combines TRBV11-2 with TRBJ1-4; D call uncertain. V lost 0 bases, J lost 0 bases, and 8 bases lay in between. CDR1 is SGHAT and CDR2 is FQNNGV in the germline V gene. CDR3 length: 16 amino acids. CDR3 loop: CASSLDDFATNEKLFF. CDR3 DNA sequence: TGTGCCAGCAGCTTAGACGACTTTGCAACTAATGAAAAACTGTTTTTT.

The CDR3 sequence: CASSPQGQGAVRGEAFF. The CDR3 DNA sequence: TGTGCCAGCTCACCACAGGGACAGGGGGCGGTTCGTGGTGAAGCTTTCTTT. The chain combines TRBV18 with TRBJ1-1; 12 bases line up with TRBD1. The germline gives CDR1 KGHSH, CDR2 LQKENI. Losses at the gene ends were 1 base for V and 7 bases for J; bases not matched to a gene: 10. This CDR3 spans 17 amino acids.

The genes are TRBV7-3 and TRBJ2-3, with 7 bases lining up with TRBD2. CDR3 length: 15 amino acids. V was pared by 4 bases and J by 4 bases, with 8 bases of the junction left unmatched. Germline CDR1 reads SGHTA; CDR2 reads FQGTGA. CDR3 protein: CASSSTSTSADTQYF. CDR3 DNA sequence: TGTGCCAGCAGCTCGACTAGCACGTCGGCAGATACGCAGTATTTT.

The CDR3 bases are TGTGCCAGCAGTACTACCGGGACTGATGGCTACACCTTC. Translating it yields CASSTTGTDGYTF. The V call is TRBV6-5, the J call TRBJ1-2, with D maybe TRBD1 (5 bases). Germline-derived CDR1 and CDR2 are MNHEY and SVGAGI. Deletions cut 5 bases from V and 6 bases from J, with 13 bases between. The CDR3 loop spans 13 amino acids.

The rearrangement links TRBV3-1 (or the pseudogene TRBV3-2) to TRBJ2-7, with D perhaps being TRBD1 or TRBD2 (5 bases each). Between the trimmed V and J ends, which lost 0 bases and 3 bases, there was a span of 15 bases. The length of the CDR3 is 16 residues. From germline, CDR1 is LGHDT and CDR2 YNNKEL (reference sequence). The CDR3 sequence is CASSQDPGLTDYEQYF. The DNA of the CDR3 is TGTGCCAGCAGCCAAGATCCGGGGCTAACGGACTACGAGCAGTACTTC.

The rearrangement uses TRBV18 and TRBJ1-1; tentatively, D is TRBD1 (5 bases). Germline V gene lookup returns CDR1 KGHSH and CDR2 LQKENI. The CDR3 loop spans 17 amino acids. Trimming cost V 8 bases and J 1 base, with 23 bases left between them. In DNA, the CDR3 is TGTGCCAGCACAGATCAGCAGGGATTGGGTCCGAACACTGAAGCTTTCTTT. Its translation: CASTDQQGLGPNTEAFF.

The chain carries TRBV10-3 and TRBJ2-3, with no clear D. The V end was cut by 0 bases, the J end by 4 bases, with 8 bases between. The germline gives CDR1 ENHRY, CDR2 SYGVKD. The CDR3 runs to 14 residues. CDR3 DNA sequence: TGTGCCATCAGTGAGTCAGGCTTGGCAGATACGCAGTATTTT. Protein sequence: CAISESGLADTQYF.

The gene calls are TRBV4-1 and TRBJ2-5; D is possibly TRBD1 or TRBD2 (5 bases each). Germline V gene sequence: CDR1 MGHRA, CDR2 YSYEKL. The CDR3 covers 13 residues. V lost 6 bases and J lost 2, with 10 bases in between. This chain's CDR3 is CASSHEGQETQYF. CDR3 coding DNA: TGCGCCAGCAGTCACGAGGGGCAAGAGACCCAGTACTTC.

V and J are TRBV27 and TRBJ2-7, with 9 bases lining up with TRBD1. This CDR3 comprises 15 residues. The junction had 8 bases not matched to a gene; V was cut back by 6 bases and J by 2 bases. Per the germline V gene, CDR1 is MNHEY and CDR2 is SMNVEV (reference sequence). CDR3 nucleotide sequence: TGTGCCAGCAGACCCGGGGACAGGGTAGCCTACGAGCAGTACTTC. It translates to CASRPGDRVAYEQYF.

The chain joins TRBV5-1 to TRBJ1-4; the match to TRBD1 covers 7 bases. The V and J ends lost 0 bases and 6 bases, in that order; junction bases with no gene match: 5. Germline values: CDR1 SGHRS, CDR2 YFSETQ. This CDR3 region has 15 residues. The CDR3 sequence: CASSLATGRDEKLFF. The CDR3 nucleotides read TGCGCCAGCAGCTTGGCGACAGGGAGGGATGAAAAACTGTTTTTT.